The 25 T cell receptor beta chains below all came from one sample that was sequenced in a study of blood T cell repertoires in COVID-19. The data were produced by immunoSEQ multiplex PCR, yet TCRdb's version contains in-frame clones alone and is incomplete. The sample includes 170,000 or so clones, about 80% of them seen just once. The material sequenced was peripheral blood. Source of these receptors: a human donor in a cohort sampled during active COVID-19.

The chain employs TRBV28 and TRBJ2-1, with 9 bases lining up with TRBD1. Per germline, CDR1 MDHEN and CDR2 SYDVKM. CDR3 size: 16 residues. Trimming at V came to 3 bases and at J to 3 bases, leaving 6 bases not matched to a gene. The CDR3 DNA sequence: TGTGCCAGCAGTTTGGGACGGGACAGGGTCTACAATGAGCAGTTCTTC. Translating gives CASSLGRDRVYNEQFF.

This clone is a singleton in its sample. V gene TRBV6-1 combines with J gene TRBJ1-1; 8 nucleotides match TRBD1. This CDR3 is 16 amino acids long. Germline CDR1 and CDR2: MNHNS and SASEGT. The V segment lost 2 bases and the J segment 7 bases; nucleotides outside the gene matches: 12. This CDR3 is CASSESNTGGVGEAFF. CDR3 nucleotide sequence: TGTGCCAGCAGTGAATCGAACACAGGGGGAGTTGGTGAAGCTTTCTTT.

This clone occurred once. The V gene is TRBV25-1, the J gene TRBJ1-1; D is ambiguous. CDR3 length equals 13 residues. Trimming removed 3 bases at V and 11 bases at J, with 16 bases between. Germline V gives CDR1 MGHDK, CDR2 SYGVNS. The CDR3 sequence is CASSDATGVGAFF. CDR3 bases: TGTGCCAGCAGTGACGCGACCGGGGTCGGCGCTTTCTTT.

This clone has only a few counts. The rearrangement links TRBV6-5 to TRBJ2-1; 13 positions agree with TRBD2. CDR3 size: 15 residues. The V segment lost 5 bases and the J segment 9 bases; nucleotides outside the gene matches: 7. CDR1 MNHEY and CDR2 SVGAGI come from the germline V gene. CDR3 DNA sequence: TGTGCCAGCAGTAAAACTAGCGGGGGGGCCTTTGAGCAGTTCTTC. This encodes CASSKTSGGAFEQFF.

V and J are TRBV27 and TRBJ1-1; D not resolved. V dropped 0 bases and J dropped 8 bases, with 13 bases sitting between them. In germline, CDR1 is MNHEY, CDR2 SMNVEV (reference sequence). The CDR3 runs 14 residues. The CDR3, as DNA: TGTGCCAGCAGTTTATCGCCTATCCTGCGGGAAGCTTTCTTT. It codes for CASSLSPILREAFF.

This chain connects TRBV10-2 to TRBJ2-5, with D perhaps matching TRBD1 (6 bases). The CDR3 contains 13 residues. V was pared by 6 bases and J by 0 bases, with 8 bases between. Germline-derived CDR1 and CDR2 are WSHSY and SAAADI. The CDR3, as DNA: TGCGCCAGCAGCGGACAGAACCAAGAGACCCAGTACTTC. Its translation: CASSGQNQETQYF.

CDR3 in amino acids: CASSQGLGQGANVLTF. The CDR3 DNA sequence: TGCGCCAGCAGCCAAGGTTTGGGACAGGGGGCCAACGTCCTGACTTTC. This chain connects TRBV4-1 to TRBJ2-6; 7 bases are shared with TRBD1. Germline V gene data show CDR1 as MGHRA and CDR2 as YSYEKL. The CDR3 has 16 amino acids. With V trimmed by 1 base and J by 4 bases, 4 bases remained unmatched.

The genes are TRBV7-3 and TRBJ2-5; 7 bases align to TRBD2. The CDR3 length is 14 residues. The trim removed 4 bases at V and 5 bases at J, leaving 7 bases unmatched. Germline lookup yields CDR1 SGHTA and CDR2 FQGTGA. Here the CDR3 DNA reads TGTGCCAGCAGCTCACGCTTGGGAGGGGAGACCCAGTACTTC. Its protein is CASSSRLGGETQYF.

The CDR3 DNA follows: TGCGCCAGCAGTCCCCAGGTTCGTGGCTACACCTTC. It translates to CASSPQVRGYTF. The chain recombines TRBV23-1 with TRBJ1-2, with D uncertain. TRBV23-1 is an ORF, and what it does is uncertain. With 4 bases removed from V and 7 bases from J, the gap between germline ends came to 10 bases. The CDR3 loop spans 12 amino acids.

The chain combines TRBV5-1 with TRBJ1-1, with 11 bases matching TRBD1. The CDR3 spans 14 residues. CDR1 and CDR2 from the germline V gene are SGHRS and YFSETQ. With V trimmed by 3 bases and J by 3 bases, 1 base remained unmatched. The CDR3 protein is CASSWTGGYTEAFF. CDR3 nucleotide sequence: TGCGCCAGCAGCTGGACAGGGGGCTACACTGAAGCTTTCTTT.

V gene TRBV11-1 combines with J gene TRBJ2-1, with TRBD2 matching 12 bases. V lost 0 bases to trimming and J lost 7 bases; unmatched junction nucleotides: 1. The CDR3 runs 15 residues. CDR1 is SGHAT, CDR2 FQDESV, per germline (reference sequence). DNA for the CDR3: TGTGCCAGCAGCTTAGCGACTAGCGGGGGTAATGAGCAGTTCTTC. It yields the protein CASSLATSGGNEQFF.

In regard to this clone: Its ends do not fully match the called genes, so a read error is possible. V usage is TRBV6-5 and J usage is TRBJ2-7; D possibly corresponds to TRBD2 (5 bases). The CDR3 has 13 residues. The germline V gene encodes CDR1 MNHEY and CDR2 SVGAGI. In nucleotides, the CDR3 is TGTGCCAGCAGGCCCCCTAGCTCCAACGAGCAGTACTTC. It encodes CASRPPSSNEQYF.

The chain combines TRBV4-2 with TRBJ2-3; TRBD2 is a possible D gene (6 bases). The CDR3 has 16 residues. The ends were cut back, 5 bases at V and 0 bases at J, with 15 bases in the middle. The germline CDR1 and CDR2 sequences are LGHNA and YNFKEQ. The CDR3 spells CASSARSSVSTDTQYF. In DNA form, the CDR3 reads TGTGCCAGCAGCGCACGGTCTAGCGTTAGCACAGATACGCAGTATTTT.

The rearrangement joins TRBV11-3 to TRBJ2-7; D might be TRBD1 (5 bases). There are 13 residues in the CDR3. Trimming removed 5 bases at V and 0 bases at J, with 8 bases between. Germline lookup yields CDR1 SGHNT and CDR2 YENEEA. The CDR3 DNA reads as TGTGCCAGCAGCCCGGACAACTCCTACGAGCAGTACTTC. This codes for CASSPDNSYEQYF.

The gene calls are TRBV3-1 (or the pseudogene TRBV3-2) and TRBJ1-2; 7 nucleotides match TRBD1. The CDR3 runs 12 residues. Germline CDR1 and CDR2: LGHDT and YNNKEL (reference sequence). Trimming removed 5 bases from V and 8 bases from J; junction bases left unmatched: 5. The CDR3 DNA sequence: TGTGCCAGCAGCGGAAACAGGGGAGGCTACACCTTC. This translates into CASSGNRGGYTF.

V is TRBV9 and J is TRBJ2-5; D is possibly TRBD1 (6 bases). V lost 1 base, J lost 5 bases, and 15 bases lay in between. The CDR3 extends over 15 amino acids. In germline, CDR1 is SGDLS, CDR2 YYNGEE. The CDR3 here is CASSVRDTPGETQYF. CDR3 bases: TGTGCCAGCAGCGTAAGGGACACTCCCGGGGAGACCCAGTACTTC.

The CDR3 reads CASTTRVYYEQYF. CDR3 nucleotides: TGTGCCAGCACCACCAGGGTTTACTACGAGCAGTACTTC. The chain carries TRBV2 and TRBJ2-7; TRBD1 is a possible D gene (5 bases). The CDR3 has 13 amino acids. Germline-derived CDR1 and CDR2 are SNHLY and FYNNEI. V was clipped by 7 bases and J by 3 bases, with 13 bases between them.

As DNA, the CDR3 is TGTGCCAGCAGCGCACAAGGGGGCCCCTACGAGCAGTACTTC. Translated: CASSAQGGPYEQYF. V and J are TRBV14 and TRBJ2-7; 7 bases map to TRBD1. V gave up 5 bases and J gave up 2 bases; unmatched junction bases: 6. Germline CDR1 and CDR2: SGHDN and FVKESK. The CDR3 contains 14 residues. The variable domain in full, completed from reference TRBV14 and TRBJ2-7, reads EAGVTQFPSHSVIEKGQTVTLRCDPISGHDNLYWYRRVMGKEIKFLLHFVKESKQDESGMPNNRFLAERTGGTYSTLKVQPAELEDSGVYFCASSAQGGPYEQYFGPGTRLTVT.

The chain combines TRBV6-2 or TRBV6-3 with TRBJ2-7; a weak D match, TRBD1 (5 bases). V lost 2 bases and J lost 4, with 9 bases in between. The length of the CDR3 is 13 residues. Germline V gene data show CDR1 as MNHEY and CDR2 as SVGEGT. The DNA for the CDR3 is TGTGCCAGCAGTTACGGGGCAGTTTACGAGCAGTACTTC. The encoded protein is CASSYGAVYEQYF.

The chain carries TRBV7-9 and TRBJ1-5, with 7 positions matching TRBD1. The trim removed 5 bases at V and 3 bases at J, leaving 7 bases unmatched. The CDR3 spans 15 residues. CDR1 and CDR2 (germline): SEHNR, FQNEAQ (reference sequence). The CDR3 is CASSVDREANQPQHF. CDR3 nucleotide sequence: TGTGCCAGCAGCGTCGACAGGGAGGCCAATCAGCCCCAGCATTTT. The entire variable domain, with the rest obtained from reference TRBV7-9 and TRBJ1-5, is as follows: DTGVSQNPRHKITKRGQNVTFRCDPISEHNRLYWYRQTLGQGPEFLTYFQNEAQLEKSRLLSDRFSAERPKGSFSTLEIQRTEQGDSAMYLCASSVDREANQPQHFGDGTRLSIL.

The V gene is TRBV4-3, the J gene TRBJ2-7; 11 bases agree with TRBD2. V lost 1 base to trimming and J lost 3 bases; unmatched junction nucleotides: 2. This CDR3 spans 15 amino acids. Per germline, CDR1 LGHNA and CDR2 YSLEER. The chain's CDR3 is CASSQGSGGVYEQYF. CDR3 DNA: TGCGCCAGCAGCCAAGGTAGCGGGGGGGTCTACGAGCAGTACTTC.

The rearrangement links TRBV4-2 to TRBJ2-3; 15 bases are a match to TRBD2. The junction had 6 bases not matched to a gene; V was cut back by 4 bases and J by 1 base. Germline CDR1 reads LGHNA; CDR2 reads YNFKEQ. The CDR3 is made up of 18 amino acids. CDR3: CASSPGTSGGPGTDTQYF. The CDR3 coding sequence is TGTGCCAGCAGCCCAGGGACTAGCGGGGGGCCGGGCACAGATACGCAGTATTTT.

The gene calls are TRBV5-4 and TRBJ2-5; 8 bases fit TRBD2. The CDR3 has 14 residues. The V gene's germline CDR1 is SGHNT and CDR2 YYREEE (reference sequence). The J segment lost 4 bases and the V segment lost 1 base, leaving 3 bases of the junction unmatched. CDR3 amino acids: CASSLKLAAETQYF. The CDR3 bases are TGTGCCAGCAGCTTGAAACTAGCGGCAGAGACCCAGTACTTC.

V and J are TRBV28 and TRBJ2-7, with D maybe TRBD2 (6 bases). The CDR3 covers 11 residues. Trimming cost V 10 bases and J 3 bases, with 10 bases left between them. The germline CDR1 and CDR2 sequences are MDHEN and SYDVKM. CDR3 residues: CATRGGYEQYF. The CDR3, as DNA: TGTGCCACAAGGGGAGGCTACGAGCAGTACTTC.

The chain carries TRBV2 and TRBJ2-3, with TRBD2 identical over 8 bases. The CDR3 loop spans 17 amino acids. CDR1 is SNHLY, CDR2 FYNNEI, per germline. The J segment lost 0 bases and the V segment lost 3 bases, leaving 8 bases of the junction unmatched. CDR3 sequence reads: CASSEQRGISSTDTQYF. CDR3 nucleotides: TGTGCCAGCAGTGAGCAGCGGGGGATTTCTAGCACAGATACGCAGTATTTT.